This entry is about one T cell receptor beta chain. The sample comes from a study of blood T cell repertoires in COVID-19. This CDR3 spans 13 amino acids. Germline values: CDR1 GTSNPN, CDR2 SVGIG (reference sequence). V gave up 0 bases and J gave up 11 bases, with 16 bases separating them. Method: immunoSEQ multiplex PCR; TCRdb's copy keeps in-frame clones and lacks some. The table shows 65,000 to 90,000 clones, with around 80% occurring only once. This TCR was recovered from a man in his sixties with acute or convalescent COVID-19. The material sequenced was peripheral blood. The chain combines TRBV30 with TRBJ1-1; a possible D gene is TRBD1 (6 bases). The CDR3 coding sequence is TGTGCCTGGAGTGTGGCAGGGGCCAGTGTCGCTTTCTTT. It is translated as CAWSVAGASVAFF.